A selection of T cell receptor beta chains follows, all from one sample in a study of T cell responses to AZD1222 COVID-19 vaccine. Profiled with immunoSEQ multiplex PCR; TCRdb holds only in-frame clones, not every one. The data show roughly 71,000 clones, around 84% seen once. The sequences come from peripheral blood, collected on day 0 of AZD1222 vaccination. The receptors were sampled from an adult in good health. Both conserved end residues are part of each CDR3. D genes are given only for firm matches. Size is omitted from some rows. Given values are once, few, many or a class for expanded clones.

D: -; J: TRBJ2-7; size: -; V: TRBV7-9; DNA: TGTGCCAGCAGCCCGGTGGCAGGGTACGAGCAGTACTTC; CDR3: CASSPVAGYEQYF
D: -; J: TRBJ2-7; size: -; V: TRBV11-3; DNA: TGTGCCAGCAGGAACCTGGGACGCTCCTACGAGCGGTACTTC; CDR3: CASRNLGRSYERYF
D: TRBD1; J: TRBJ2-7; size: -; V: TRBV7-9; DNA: TGTGCCAGCAGCCAGGACAGGACCTACTACGAGCAGTACTTC; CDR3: CASSQDRTYYEQYF
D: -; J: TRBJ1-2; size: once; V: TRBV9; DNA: TGTGCCAGCACCCCAGCCGGGAGTATGGACTATGGCTACACCTTC; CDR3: CASTPAGSMDYGYTF
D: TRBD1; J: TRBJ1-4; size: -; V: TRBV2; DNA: TGTGCCAGCAGTGGGAGGGGGCTTGGTAATGAAAAACTGTTTTTT; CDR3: CASSGRGLGNEKLFF
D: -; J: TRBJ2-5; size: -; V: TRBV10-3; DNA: TGTGCCATCAGTGGGAACACGGCCCTTGGGACCCAGTACTTC; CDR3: CAISGNTALGTQYF
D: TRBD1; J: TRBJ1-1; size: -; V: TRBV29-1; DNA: TGCAGCGTTGATGCCAGAGGGGGCGGGAACACTGAAGCTTTCTTT; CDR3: CSVDARGGGNTEAFF
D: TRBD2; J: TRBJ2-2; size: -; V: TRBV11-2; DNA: TGTGCCAGCAGCTCCTGGACTAGCGGGGTGAACACCGGGGAGCTGTTTTTT; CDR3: CASSSWTSGVNTGELFF
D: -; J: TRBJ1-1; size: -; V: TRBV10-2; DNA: TGCGCCAGCAGTGGTTTCGGCACTGAAGCTTTCTTT; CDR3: CASSGFGTEAFF
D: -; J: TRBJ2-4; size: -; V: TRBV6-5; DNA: TGTGCCAGCTCCGCTACCTCAGGGGCAAGAAACATTCAGTACTTC; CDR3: CASSATSGARNIQYF
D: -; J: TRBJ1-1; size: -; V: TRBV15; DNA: TGTGCCACCAGCAGACCCAACACTGAAGCTTTCTTT; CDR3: CATSRPNTEAFF
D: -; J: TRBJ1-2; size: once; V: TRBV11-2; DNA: TGTGCCAGCAGCTCTATCGACAACTATGGCTACACCTTC; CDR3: CASSSIDNYGYTF
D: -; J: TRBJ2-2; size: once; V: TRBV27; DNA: TGTGCCAGCAGTTTGAAGTTTGCCGGGGAGCTGTTTTTT; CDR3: CASSLKFAGELFF
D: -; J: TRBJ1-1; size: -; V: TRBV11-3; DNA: TGTGCCAGCAGCTTAGGGGTTGCTACGAACACTGAAGCTTTCTTT; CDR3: CASSLGVATNTEAFF
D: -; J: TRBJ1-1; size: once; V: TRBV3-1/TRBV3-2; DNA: TGTGCCAGCAGCCCGGGTAACAGGGATCCCGGCACTGAAGCTTTCTTT; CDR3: CASSPGNRDPGTEAFF
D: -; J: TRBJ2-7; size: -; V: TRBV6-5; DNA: TGTGCCAGCAGTTACTCGAGGGACTACGAGCAGTACTTC; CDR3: CASSYSRDYEQYF
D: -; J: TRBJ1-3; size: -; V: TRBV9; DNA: TGTGCCAGCAGCGCAGGAGTAGGAGGAAACACCATATATTTT; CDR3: CASSAGVGGNTIYF
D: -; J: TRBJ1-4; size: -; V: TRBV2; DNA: TGTGCCAGCAGTGAGACAGCAACTAATGAAAAACTGTTTTTT; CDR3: CASSETATNEKLFF